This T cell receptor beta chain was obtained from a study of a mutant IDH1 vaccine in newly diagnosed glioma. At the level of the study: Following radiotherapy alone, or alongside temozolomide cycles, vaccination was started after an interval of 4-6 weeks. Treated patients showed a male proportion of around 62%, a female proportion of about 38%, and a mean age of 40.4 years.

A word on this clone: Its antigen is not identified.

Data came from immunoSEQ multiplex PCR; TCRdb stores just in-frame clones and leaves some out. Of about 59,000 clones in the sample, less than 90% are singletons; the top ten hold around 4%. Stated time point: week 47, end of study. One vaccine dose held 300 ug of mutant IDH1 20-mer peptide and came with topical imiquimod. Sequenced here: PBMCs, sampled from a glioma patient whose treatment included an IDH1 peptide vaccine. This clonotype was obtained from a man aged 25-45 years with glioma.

The CDR3 DNA reads as TGTGCCAGCTCACCACCGAAGGGGATAGCTGGGGCCAACGTCCTGACTTTC. Protein product: CASSPPKGIAGANVLTF. The rearrangement links TRBV18 to TRBJ2-6; D possibly corresponds to TRBD1 (5 bases). CDR1 and CDR2 (germline): KGHSH, LQKENI. CDR3 length: 17 amino acids. V lost 0 bases and J lost 2, with 11 bases in between.